The 32 T cell receptor beta chains in this list originate from one sample, sequenced in a study of regulatory T cells. Overall study results and limits: In CD3G-deficient patients, conventional CD4+ T cells were enriched for hydrophobic CDR3 residues at positions 6 and 7.

Their target antigens are unknown. Primers: 52 TRBV forward and 13 TRBJ reverse. The assay was immunoSEQ multiplex PCR, and TCRdb's table has in-frame clones only and misses some. The sample contains approximately 40,000 clones, around nine tenths of which appear only once. Sequencing used conventional CD4+ T cells sorted from blood. These receptor sequences come from a person aged 18-30 years with CD3G deficiency.

V is TRBV10-3 and J is TRBJ1-6; 8 nucleotides match TRBD1. J was trimmed by 10 bases and V by 3 bases; bases with no gene match: 5. There are 14 residues in the CDR3. The germline CDR1 and CDR2 sequences are ENHRY and SYGVKD. This CDR3 is CAISEQGVNSPLHF. In DNA, the CDR3 is TGTGCCATCAGTGAACAGGGGGTAAACTCACCCCTCCACTTT.

The chain uses TRBV28 and TRBJ2-6, with no clear D. V shed 5 bases and J shed 2 bases, with 10 bases lying between them. Germline V gene data show CDR1 as MDHEN and CDR2 as SYDVKM. The CDR3 is 15 amino acids. The CDR3 loop is CASSPAGTGANVLTF. The CDR3 region has the DNA TGTGCCAGCAGTCCCGCCGGTACTGGGGCCAACGTCCTGACTTTC.

This sequence joins TRBV6-1 and TRBJ2-1; 10 bases fit TRBD2. CDR3 length: 15 residues. Trimming took 6 bases from V and 8 from J; bases not matched to a gene: 10. CDR1 is MNHNS, CDR2 SASEGT, per germline. CDR3 sequence reads: CASRRTSGGGDEQFF. CDR3 in DNA: TGTGCCAGCAGAAGGACTAGCGGCGGCGGCGATGAGCAGTTCTTC.

CDR3 coding DNA: TGTGCCATCAGTGAGTCTGGGTCCTACGAGCAGTACTTC. It encodes CAISESGSYEQYF. This sequence joins TRBV10-3 and TRBJ2-7, with no clear D. This CDR3 has 13 residues. Germline CDR1 reads ENHRY; CDR2 reads SYGVKD. V lost 0 bases and J 1 base, leaving 4 bases between the germline ends.

About this clone: Other DNA sequences of this sample code for an identical CDR3. Written as DNA, the CDR3 is TGTGCCAGTAGCCCCGGGACAGCGAACACCGGGGAGCTGTTTTTT. Translation gives CASSPGTANTGELFF. The J gene is TRBJ2-2, the V gene TRBV19, with TRBD1 identical over 7 bases. This CDR3 comprises 15 residues. V lost 6 bases, J lost 0 bases, and 4 bases stayed unmatched. Per germline, CDR1 LNHDA and CDR2 SQIVND (reference sequence).

V usage is TRBV19 and J usage is TRBJ2-2; D is perhaps TRBD1 (6 bases). Looked up from germline, CDR1 is LNHDA and CDR2 is SQIVND (reference sequence). The CDR3 loop spans 14 amino acids. V was clipped by 5 bases and J by 7 bases, with 14 bases between them. The CDR3, as DNA: TGTGCCAGTAGTCCCAGGGGTCGACACGGGGAGCTGTTTTTT. This translates into CASSPRGRHGELFF.

The chain recombines TRBV28 with TRBJ1-2; TRBD1 aligns across 7 bases. This CDR3 has 14 amino acids. Germline CDR1 reads MDHEN; CDR2 reads SYDVKM. The V gene end was trimmed by 8 bases and the J gene end by 2 bases; junction bases not matched to a gene: 8. CDR3 sequence: CASLRAGQNYGYTF. DNA of the CDR3: TGTGCCAGCCTCAGGGCGGGACAGAACTATGGCTACACCTTC.

Here the CDR3 DNA reads TGTGCCAGCAGCTTAGCGGGGGGAGCCACAGATACGCAGTATTTT. This codes for CASSLAGGATDTQYF. The V gene is TRBV7-9, the J gene TRBJ2-3; tentative D call: TRBD2 (6 bases). Germline V gene sequence: CDR1 SEHNR, CDR2 FQNEAQ (reference sequence). The CDR3 has 15 residues. The germline V and J ends were trimmed by 0 bases and 2 bases, with 9 bases remaining between them.

A word on this clone: Other DNA sequences in the same sample also yield this CDR3. The chain uses TRBV20-1 and TRBJ1-1; D unresolved. From germline, CDR1 is DFQATT and CDR2 SNEGSKA (reference sequence). CDR3 length: 11 residues. V was clipped by 4 bases and J by 2 bases, with 5 bases between them. CDR3 DNA: TGCAGTGCTACCCGAAACACTGAAGCTTTCTTT. It translates to CSATRNTEAFF.

The chain carries TRBV19 and TRBJ2-2; D gene unclear. Germline-derived CDR1 and CDR2 are LNHDA and SQIVND (reference sequence). Trimming removed 5 bases from V and 3 bases from J, with 13 bases in between. The CDR3 runs to 15 residues. CDR3 DNA sequence: TGTGCCAGTAGTCCTCTCGGCGGTTACACCGGGGAGCTGTTTTTT. This sequence encodes CASSPLGGYTGELFF.

V gene TRBV5-1 combines with J gene TRBJ2-1; 11 positions agree with TRBD2. The J segment lost 7 bases and the V segment lost 0 bases, leaving 3 bases of the junction unmatched. Germline V gene data show CDR1 as SGHRS and CDR2 as YFSETQ. The CDR3 runs to 15 residues. CDR3 nucleotide sequence: TGCGCCAGCAGCTTGGGGCTAGCGGGAGGTAATGAGCAGTTCTTC. It encodes CASSLGLAGGNEQFF.

The chain has TRBV12-2 and TRBJ1-1. TRBV12-2 is assigned pseudogene status. This CDR3 is 17 amino acids long. CDR3 sequence (DNA): TGTGCAAGTCGCTCCCCCCCGGACCGCTATAAGAATACTGAAGCTTTCTTT. It encodes CASRSPPDRYKNTEAFF.

This rearrangement joins TRBV28 to TRBJ2-6; D is ambiguous. The CDR3 covers 14 residues. V was clipped by 5 bases and J by 0 bases, with 5 bases between them. Per germline, CDR1 MDHEN and CDR2 SYDVKM. CDR3 coding DNA: TGTGCCAGCAGTGCTTACTCTGGGGCCAACGTCCTGACTTTC. It yields the protein CASSAYSGANVLTF.

The chain uses TRBV11-1 and TRBJ2-7; 8 bases line up with TRBD2. The germline V gene encodes CDR1 SGHAT and CDR2 FQDESV (reference sequence). The CDR3 covers 13 residues. After removal of 5 bases from V and 2 bases from J, the junction contained 2 bases not matched to a gene. The CDR3, as DNA: TGTGCCAGCAGCCTGGGACTAGCCTACGAGCAGTACTTC. Its protein is CASSLGLAYEQYF.

The chain combines TRBV6-1 with TRBJ2-7, with D possibly being TRBD1 (5 bases). Germline lookup yields CDR1 MNHNS and CDR2 SASEGT. The CDR3 consists of 15 residues. With 6 bases removed from V and 0 bases from J, the gap between germline ends came to 15 bases. This chain's CDR3 is CASSLQGQSSYEQYF. The CDR3 region has the DNA TGTGCCAGCAGCCTCCAGGGCCAGAGCTCCTACGAGCAGTACTTC.

Only a few counts were recorded for this clone. CDR3 in DNA: TGTGCCAGCAGTGTGCAGGGTTTAGACCCCTACGAGCAGTACTTC. Its translation is CASSVQGLDPYEQYF. The chain is built from TRBV6-1 and TRBJ2-7; D may be TRBD1 (5 bases). The germline CDR1 and CDR2 sequences are MNHNS and SASEGT. The CDR3 covers 15 residues. V shed 4 bases and J shed 2 bases, with 15 bases lying between them.

The J gene is TRBJ1-5, the V gene TRBV19; no clear D gene. Deletions cut 5 bases from V and 0 bases from J, with 17 bases between. This CDR3 comprises 17 residues. Germline V gene sequence: CDR1 LNHDA, CDR2 SQIVND (reference sequence). The CDR3 reads CASSEGRSLYSNQPQHF. The CDR3 DNA sequence: TGTGCCAGTAGTGAAGGACGGTCTCTCTATAGCAATCAGCCCCAGCATTTT.

This clone has only a few counts. This CDR3 reads CASSLGQGAITEAFF. CDR3 nucleotides: TGTGCCAGCTCACTTGGACAGGGGGCAATCACTGAAGCTTTCTTT. The rearrangement joins TRBV18 to TRBJ1-1; TRBD1 aligns across 11 bases. The CDR3 contains 15 residues. V dropped 4 bases and J dropped 4; count of bases not matched to a gene: 5. CDR1 is KGHSH and CDR2 is LQKENI in the germline V gene.

This chain joins TRBV19 and TRBJ2-1, with 10 bases lining up with TRBD2. Germline V CDR1 and CDR2: LNHDA, SQIVND (reference sequence). CDR3 size: 17 residues. V dropped 1 base and J dropped 9; count of bases not matched to a gene: 12. The CDR3 spells CASSIGSASGGFREQFF. The CDR3 coding sequence is TGTGCCAGTAGTATAGGGTCGGCTAGCGGGGGTTTCCGTGAGCAGTTCTTC. The full variable domain, in which reference TRBV19 and TRBJ2-1 provide the parts outside the CDR3, is DGGITQSPKYLFRKEGQNVTLSCEQNLNHDAMYWYRQDPGQGLRLIYYSQIVNDFQKGDIAEGYSVSREKKESFPLTVTSAQKNPTAFYLCASSIGSASGGFREQFFGPGTRLTVL.

The chain recombines TRBV6-1 with TRBJ2-5; 8 bases match TRBD1. This CDR3 region has 15 residues. The J segment lost 5 bases and the V segment lost 3 bases, leaving 8 bases of the junction unmatched. CDR1 and CDR2 (germline): MNHNS, SASEGT. CDR3 sequence (DNA): TGTGCCAGCAGTGATTTCAGGGGGCGGATGGAGACCCAGTACTTC. Amino acid sequence: CASSDFRGRMETQYF.

This clone was seen only a few times. The chain joins TRBV10-3 to TRBJ2-7; tentatively, D is TRBD1 (6 bases). The CDR3 has 13 amino acids. V was shortened by 6 bases and J by 2 bases, with 11 bases between the two germline ends. CDR1 and CDR2 from the germline V gene are ENHRY and SYGVKD. The CDR3 nucleotides read TGTGCCATCAGGGGACACGGAGCCTACGAGCAGTACTTC. Translating gives CAIRGHGAYEQYF.

CDR3 sequence reads: CASSLSYSNQPQHF. Here the CDR3 DNA reads TGTGCCAGCAGTTTATCATATAGCAATCAGCCCCAGCATTTT. The V gene is TRBV28, the J gene TRBJ1-5; D call uncertain. The germline V gene encodes CDR1 MDHEN and CDR2 SYDVKM. This CDR3 spans 14 amino acids. Trimming cost V 1 base and J 0 bases, with 4 bases left between them.

The rearrangement uses TRBV5-1 and TRBJ2-2, with 7 bases lining up with TRBD1. Trimming cost V 4 bases and J 8 bases; bases outside gene matches: 11. The germline V gene encodes CDR1 SGHRS and CDR2 YFSETQ. CDR3 length: 15 amino acids. In DNA, the CDR3 is TGCGCCAGCAGCCGAGGGGGCCTCGAAGCTGGGGAGCTGTTTTTT. Its translation is CASSRGGLEAGELFF. Full variable domain (rest looked up from reference TRBV5-1 and TRBJ2-2): KAGVTQTPRYLIKTRGQQVTLSCSPISGHRSVSWYQQTPGQGLQFLFEYFSETQRNKGNFPGRFSGRQFSNSRSEMNVSTLELGDSALYLCASSRGGLEAGELFFGEGSRLTVL.

The chain carries TRBV6-1 and TRBJ2-7; a possible D gene is TRBD1 (5 bases). With 6 bases removed from V and 2 bases from J, the gap between germline ends came to 11 bases. CDR1 MNHNS and CDR2 SASEGT come from the germline V gene. This CDR3 spans 13 amino acids. The chain's CDR3 is CASRTDSTYEQYF. CDR3 bases: TGTGCCAGCAGAACCGACAGTACCTACGAGCAGTACTTC.

This chain links TRBV28 with TRBJ1-1; the D gene is possibly TRBD1 (6 bases). Germline-derived CDR1 and CDR2 are MDHEN and SYDVKM. Trimming cost V 6 bases and J 3 bases, with 17 bases left between them. CDR3 size: 15 residues. The CDR3 reads CASSRITGRDTEAFF. CDR3 nucleotide sequence: TGTGCCAGCAGCCGTATAACAGGGCGTGACACTGAAGCTTTCTTT.

The J gene is TRBJ2-7, the V gene TRBV7-9; TRBD2 might be the D (5 bases). Deletions cut 1 base from V and 0 bases from J, with 19 bases between. Germline V gene lookup returns CDR1 SEHNR and CDR2 FQNEAQ (reference sequence). The CDR3 is 18 amino acids. The CDR3 DNA reads TGTGCCAGCAGCTTAGGGGTTGCAAAAGCGGACCACTCCTACGAGCAGTACTTC. The encoded protein is CASSLGVAKADHSYEQYF.

This chain links TRBV19 with TRBJ2-1; D is undetermined. Deletions cut 3 bases from V and 7 bases from J, with 22 bases between. Per germline, CDR1 LNHDA and CDR2 SQIVND (reference sequence). The CDR3 sequence is 17 residues long. Here the CDR3 reads CASSINFVGAALNEQFF. The CDR3 coding sequence is TGTGCCAGTAGTATTAATTTCGTAGGCGCAGCTCTTAATGAGCAGTTCTTC. The full variable domain, with the rest looked up from reference TRBV19 and TRBJ2-1, is DGGITQSPKYLFRKEGQNVTLSCEQNLNHDAMYWYRQDPGQGLRLIYYSQIVNDFQKGDIAEGYSVSREKKESFPLTVTSAQKNPTAFYLCASSINFVGAALNEQFFGPGTRLTVL.

This clone was observed a handful of times. The chain carries TRBV6-1 and TRBJ1-1; possible D gene TRBD1, 5 bases. The germline gives CDR1 MNHNS, CDR2 SASEGT. The CDR3 totals 13 residues. V gave up 8 bases and J gave up 5 bases, with 15 bases separating them. The DNA of the CDR3 is TGTGCCAGCTCGGGGCATACGGGGACTGAAGCTTTCTTT. Translating it yields CASSGHTGTEAFF.

The chain has TRBV18 and TRBJ2-1; unclear D gene. CDR1 KGHSH and CDR2 LQKENI come from the germline V gene. Trimming left V 3 bases short and J 7 bases short, with 10 bases between. The CDR3 covers 13 residues. DNA for the CDR3: TGTGCCAGCTCACCCAGAATCGAGAATGAGCAGTTCTTC. Residues: CASSPRIENEQFF.

The gene calls are TRBV18 and TRBJ2-7; 10 positions agree with TRBD1. Germline V gene data show CDR1 as KGHSH and CDR2 as LQKENI. V shed 1 base and J 7 bases; nucleotides not matched to a gene: 1. The CDR3 sequence is 13 residues long. The CDR3 DNA reads TGTGCCAGCTCACCACTGGGACAGGGGGAGCAGTACTTC. Translation: CASSPLGQGEQYF.

This chain uses TRBV11-2 with TRBJ2-3, with 11 bases matching TRBD2. Germline trimming cut 5 bases from V and 5 bases from J; bases unmatched to any gene: 9. There are 16 residues in the CDR3. Germline V gives CDR1 SGHAT, CDR2 FQNNGV. The CDR3 region has the DNA TGTGCCAGCAGCCGAACCCATAGCGGGGGGGGAGATACGCAGTATTTT. Translating it yields CASSRTHSGGGDTQYF.

The chain recombines TRBV5-1 with TRBJ2-7; perhaps TRBD1 as D (5 bases). There are 14 residues in the CDR3. V was pared by 0 bases and J by 2 bases, with 9 bases between. Germline CDR1 SGHRS, CDR2 YFSETQ. The CDR3 coding sequence is TGCGCCAGCAGCTTGGGTACAGGTACCTACGAGCAGTACTTC. Protein product: CASSLGTGTYEQYF.